This T cell receptor beta chain was profiled in a study of shared clonotypes between healthy human individuals. Study background: A couple of female and a few male donors aged 18 to 49 were enrolled.

The CDR3 covers 15 residues. Germline V CDR1 and CDR2: SGHRS, YFSETQ. Measured with immunoSEQ multiplex PCR; TCRdb has only the in-frame clones, and not every one. The sample contains over 1.5 million clones, 95% to 99% of which appear only once. This clone was seen once. At one boundary the junction diverges from the germline segment, which might be a read error. The clonotype originates from a man younger than 45 in good health. Sample: naive CD4+ T cells sorted from blood. Subset indicated: CD45RA+ positively selected. The J gene is TRBJ1-4, the V gene TRBV5-1, with D uncertain. The CDR3 DNA reads as TGCGCCAGCAGGTTGGACGGAGCAACTAATGAAAAACTGTTTTTT. Its protein product is CASRLDGATNEKLFF. The full variable domain, completed using reference TRBV5-1 and TRBJ1-4, is KAGVTQTPRYLIKTRGQQVTLSCSPISGHRSVSWYQQTPGQGLQFLFEYFSETQRNKGNFPGRFSGRQFSNSRSEMNVSTLELGDSALYLCASRLDGATNEKLFFGSGTQLSVL.